This TCR beta chain originates from a study of early T cells in non-severe SARS-CoV-2 infection. About the study: Sequencing input comprised bulk RNA from unsorted whole blood; chain pairing was not available.

This clonotype was detected only a few times. The protocol attached unique molecular identifiers to individual cDNA molecules. TCRdb used MiXCR to reprocess the 5' RACE reads, holding one entry per CDR3 protein. The repertoire consists of tens of thousands of distinct CDR3 sequences, with roughly 14% occurring once and the leading ten covering less than 0.6%. This CDR3 comprises 11 residues. Germline V CDR1 and CDR2: DFQATT, SNEGSKA (reference sequence). The germline V and J ends were trimmed by 2 bases and 5 bases, with 3 bases remaining between them. The sequenced sample was whole blood. The origin of this receptor is an adult who was a healthcare worker with PCR-confirmed SARS-CoV-2 infection or an uninfected control (not recorded which). The chain uses TRBV20-1 and TRBJ1-4; D unresolved. CDR3 amino acids: CSARRNEKLFF. DNA for the CDR3: TGCAGTGCTAGACGGAATGAAAAACTGTTTTTT.